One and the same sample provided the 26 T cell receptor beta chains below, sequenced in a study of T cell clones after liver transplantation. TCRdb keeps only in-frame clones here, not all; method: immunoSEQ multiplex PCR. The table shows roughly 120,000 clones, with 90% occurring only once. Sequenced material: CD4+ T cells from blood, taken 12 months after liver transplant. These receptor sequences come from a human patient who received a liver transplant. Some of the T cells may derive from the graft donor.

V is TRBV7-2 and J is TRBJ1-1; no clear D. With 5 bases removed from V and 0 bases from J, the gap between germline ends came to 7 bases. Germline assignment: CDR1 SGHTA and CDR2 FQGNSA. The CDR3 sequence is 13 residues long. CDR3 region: CASSINLNTEAFF. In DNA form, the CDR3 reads TGTGCCAGCAGCATAAACCTGAACACTGAAGCTTTCTTT.

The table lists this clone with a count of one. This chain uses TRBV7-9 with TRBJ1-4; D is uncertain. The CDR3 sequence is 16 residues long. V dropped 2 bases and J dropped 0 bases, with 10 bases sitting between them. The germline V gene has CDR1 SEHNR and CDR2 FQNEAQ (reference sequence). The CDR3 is CASSLLLGATNEKLFF. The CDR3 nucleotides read TGTGCCAGCAGCTTACTGTTAGGCGCAACTAATGAAAAACTGTTTTTT.

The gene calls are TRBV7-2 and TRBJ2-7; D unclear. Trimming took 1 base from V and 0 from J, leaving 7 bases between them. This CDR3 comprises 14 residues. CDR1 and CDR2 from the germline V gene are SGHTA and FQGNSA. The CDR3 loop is CASSLGPSSYEQYF. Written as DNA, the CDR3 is TGTGCCAGCAGCTTAGGGCCTAGCTCCTACGAGCAGTACTTC. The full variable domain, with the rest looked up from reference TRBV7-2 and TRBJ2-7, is GAGVSQSPSNKVTEKGKDVELRCDPISGHTALYWYRQSLGQGLEFLIYFQGNSAPDKSGLPSDRFSAERTGGSVSTLTIQRTQQEDSAVYLCASSLGPSSYEQYFGPGTRLTVT.

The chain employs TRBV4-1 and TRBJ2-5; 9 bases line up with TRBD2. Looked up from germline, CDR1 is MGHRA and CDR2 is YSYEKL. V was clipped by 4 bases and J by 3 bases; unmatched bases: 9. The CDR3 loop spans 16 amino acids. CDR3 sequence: CASSPQAGGGEETQYF. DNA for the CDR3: TGCGCCAGCAGCCCCCAGGCGGGAGGGGGGGAAGAGACCCAGTACTTC.

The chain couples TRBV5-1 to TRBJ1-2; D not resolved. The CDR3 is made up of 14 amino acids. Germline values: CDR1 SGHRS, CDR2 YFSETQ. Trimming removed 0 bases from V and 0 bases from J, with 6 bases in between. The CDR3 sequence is CASSLDQTNYGYTF. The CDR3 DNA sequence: TGCGCCAGCAGCTTGGATCAGACTAACTATGGCTACACCTTC.

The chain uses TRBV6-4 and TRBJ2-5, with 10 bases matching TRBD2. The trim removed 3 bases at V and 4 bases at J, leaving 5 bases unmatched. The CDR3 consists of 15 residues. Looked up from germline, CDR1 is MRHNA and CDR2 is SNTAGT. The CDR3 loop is CASSDTSGTRETQYF. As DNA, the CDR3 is TGTGCCAGCAGTGATACTAGCGGGACTCGAGAGACCCAGTACTTC.

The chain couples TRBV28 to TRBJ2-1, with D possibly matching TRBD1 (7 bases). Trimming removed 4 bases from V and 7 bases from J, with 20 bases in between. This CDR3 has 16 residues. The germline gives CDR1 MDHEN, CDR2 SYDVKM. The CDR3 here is CASSSPRGDGRNEQFF. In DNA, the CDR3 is TGTGCCAGCAGTTCGCCCAGGGGGGACGGACGAAATGAGCAGTTCTTC.

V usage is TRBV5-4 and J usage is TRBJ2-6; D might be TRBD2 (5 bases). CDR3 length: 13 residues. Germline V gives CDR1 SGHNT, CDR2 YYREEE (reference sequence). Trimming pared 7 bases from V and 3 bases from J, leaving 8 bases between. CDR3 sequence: CASGEGGANVLTF. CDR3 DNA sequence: TGTGCCAGCGGAGAGGGTGGGGCCAACGTCCTGACTTTC. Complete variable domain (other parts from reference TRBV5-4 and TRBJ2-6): ETGVTQSPTHLIKTRGQQVTLRCSSQSGHNTVSWYQQALGQGPQFIFQYYREEENGRGNFPPRFSGLQFPNYSSELNVNALELDDSALYLCASGEGGANVLTFGAGSRLTVL.

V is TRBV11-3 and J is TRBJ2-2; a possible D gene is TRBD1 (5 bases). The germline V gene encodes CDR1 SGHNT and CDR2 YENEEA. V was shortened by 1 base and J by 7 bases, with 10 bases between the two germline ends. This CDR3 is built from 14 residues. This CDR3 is CASSLGRDNGELFF. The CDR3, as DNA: TGTGCCAGCAGCTTAGGCAGGGATAACGGGGAGCTGTTTTTT.

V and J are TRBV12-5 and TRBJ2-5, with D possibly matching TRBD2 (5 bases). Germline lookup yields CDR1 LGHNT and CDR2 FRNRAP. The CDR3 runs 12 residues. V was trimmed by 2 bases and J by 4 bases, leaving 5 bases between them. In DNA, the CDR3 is TGTGCTAGTGGTTTGCGGGGAGAGACCCAGTACTTC. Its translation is CASGLRGETQYF.

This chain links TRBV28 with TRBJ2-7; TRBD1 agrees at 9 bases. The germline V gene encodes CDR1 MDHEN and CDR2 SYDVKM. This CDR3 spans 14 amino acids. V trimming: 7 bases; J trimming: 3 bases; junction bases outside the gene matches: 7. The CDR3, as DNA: TGTGCCAGCAAACAGGGGGCGTTTGGCTACGAGCAGTACTTC. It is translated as CASKQGAFGYEQYF.

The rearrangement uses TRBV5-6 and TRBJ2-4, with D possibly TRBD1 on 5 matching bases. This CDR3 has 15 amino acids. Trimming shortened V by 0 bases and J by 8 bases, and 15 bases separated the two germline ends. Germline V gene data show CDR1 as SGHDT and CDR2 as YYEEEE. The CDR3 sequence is CASSLAKGYIYIQYF. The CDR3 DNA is TGTGCCAGCAGCTTGGCCAAGGGGTATATCTACATTCAGTACTTC.

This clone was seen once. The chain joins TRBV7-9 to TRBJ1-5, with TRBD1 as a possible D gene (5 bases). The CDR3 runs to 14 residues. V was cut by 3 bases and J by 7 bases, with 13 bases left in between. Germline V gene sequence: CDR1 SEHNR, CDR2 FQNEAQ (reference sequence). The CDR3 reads CASSFGTSGQPQHF. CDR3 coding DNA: TGTGCCAGCAGCTTTGGGACCTCTGGGCAGCCCCAGCATTTT. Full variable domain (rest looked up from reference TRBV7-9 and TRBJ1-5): DTGVSQNPRHKITKRGQNVTFRCDPISEHNRLYWYRQTLGQGPEFLTYFQNEAQLEKSRLLSDRFSAERPKGSFSTLEIQRTEQGDSAMYLCASSFGTSGQPQHFGDGTRLSIL.

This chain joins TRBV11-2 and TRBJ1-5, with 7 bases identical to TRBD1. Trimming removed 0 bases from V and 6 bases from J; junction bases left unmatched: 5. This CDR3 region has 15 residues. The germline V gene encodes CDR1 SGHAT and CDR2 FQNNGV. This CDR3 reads CASSLDRTGSQPQHF. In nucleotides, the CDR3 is TGTGCCAGCAGCTTAGATCGGACAGGTAGTCAGCCCCAGCATTTT. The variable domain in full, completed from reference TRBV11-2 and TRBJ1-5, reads EAGVAQSPRYKIIEKRQSVAFWCNPISGHATLYWYQQILGQGPKLLIQFQNNGVVDDSQLPKDRFSAERLKGVDSTLKIQPAKLEDSAVYLCASSLDRTGSQPQHFGDGTRLSIL.

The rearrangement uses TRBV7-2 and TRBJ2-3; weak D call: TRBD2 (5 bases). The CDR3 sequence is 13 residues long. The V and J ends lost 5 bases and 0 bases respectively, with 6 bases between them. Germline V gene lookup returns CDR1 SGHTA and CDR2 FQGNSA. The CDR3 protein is CASSRGSTDTQYF. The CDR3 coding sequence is TGTGCCAGCAGCCGGGGAAGCACAGATACGCAGTATTTT.

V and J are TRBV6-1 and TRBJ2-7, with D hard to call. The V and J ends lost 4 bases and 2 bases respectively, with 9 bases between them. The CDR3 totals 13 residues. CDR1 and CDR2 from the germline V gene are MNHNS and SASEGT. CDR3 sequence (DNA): TGTGCCAGCAGTGTCGCGGACGCCTACGAGCAGTACTTC. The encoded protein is CASSVADAYEQYF.

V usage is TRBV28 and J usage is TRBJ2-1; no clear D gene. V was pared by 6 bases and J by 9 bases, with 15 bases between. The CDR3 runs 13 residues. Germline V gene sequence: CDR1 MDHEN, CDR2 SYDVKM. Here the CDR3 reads CASRAYGYGEQFF. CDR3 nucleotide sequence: TGTGCCAGCAGAGCCTACGGGTACGGTGAGCAGTTCTTC.

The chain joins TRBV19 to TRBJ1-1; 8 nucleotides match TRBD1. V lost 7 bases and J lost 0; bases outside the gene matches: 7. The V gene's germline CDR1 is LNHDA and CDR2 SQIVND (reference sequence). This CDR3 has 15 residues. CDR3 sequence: CASTDRGALNTEAFF. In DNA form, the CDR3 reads TGTGCCAGTACCGACAGGGGCGCTTTGAACACTGAAGCTTTCTTT.

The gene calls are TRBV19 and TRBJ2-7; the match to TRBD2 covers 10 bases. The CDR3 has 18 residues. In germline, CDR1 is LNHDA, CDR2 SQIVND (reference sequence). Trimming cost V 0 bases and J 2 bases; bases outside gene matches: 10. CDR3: CASSIEVPSGSWPYEQYF. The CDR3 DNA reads TGTGCCAGTAGTATAGAAGTGCCTAGCGGGAGTTGGCCCTACGAGCAGTACTTC.

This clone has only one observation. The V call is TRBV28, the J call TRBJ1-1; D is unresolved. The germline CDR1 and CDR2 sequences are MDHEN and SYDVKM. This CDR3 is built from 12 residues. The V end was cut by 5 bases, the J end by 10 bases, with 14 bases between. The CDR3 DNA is TGTGCCAGCAGTCCTGACCCCGCGTCAGCTTTCTTT. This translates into CASSPDPASAFF.

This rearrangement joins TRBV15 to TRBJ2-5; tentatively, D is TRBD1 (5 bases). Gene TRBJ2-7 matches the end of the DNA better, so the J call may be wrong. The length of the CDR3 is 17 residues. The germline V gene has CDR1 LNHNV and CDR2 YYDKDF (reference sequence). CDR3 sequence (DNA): TGTGCCACCAGCAGAGGACTTATCGAGTCCGGTGGGGCCGAGCAGTACTTC. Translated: CATSRGLIESGGAEQYF.

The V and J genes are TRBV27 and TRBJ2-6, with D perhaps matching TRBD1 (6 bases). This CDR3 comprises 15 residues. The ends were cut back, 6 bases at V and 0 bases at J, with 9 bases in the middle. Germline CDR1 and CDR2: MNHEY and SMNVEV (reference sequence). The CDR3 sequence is CASRQGSSGANVLTF. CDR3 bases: TGTGCCAGCAGACAGGGAAGCTCTGGGGCCAACGTCCTGACTTTC.

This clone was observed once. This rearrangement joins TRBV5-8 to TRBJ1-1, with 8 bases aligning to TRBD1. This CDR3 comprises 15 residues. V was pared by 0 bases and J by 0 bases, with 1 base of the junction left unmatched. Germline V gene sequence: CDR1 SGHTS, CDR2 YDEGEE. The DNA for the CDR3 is TGTGCCAGCAGCTTGGGGACAGGGCTGAACACTGAAGCTTTCTTT. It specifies CASSLGTGLNTEAFF.

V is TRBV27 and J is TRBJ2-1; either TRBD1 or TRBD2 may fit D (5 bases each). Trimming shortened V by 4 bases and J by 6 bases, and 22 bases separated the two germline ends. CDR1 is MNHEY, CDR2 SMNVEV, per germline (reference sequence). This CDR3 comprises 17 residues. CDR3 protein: CASSYAPGPQYVNEQFF. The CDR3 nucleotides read TGTGCCAGCAGTTACGCACCGGGACCTCAATACGTCAATGAGCAGTTCTTC.

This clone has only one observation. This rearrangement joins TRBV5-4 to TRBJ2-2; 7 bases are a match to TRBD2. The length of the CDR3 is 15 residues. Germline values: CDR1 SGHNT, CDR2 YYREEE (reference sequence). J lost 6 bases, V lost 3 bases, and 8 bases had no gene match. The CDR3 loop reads CASSSLQGRAGELFF. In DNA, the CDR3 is TGTGCCAGCAGCTCGCTCCAAGGGAGGGCCGGGGAGCTGTTTTTT.

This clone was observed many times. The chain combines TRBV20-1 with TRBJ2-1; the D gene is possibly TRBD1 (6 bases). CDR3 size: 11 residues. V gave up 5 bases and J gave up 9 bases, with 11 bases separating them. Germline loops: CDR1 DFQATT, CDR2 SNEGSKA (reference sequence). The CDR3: CSASRGSEQFF. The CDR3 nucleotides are TGCAGTGCTTCCAGGGGAAGTGAGCAGTTCTTC.